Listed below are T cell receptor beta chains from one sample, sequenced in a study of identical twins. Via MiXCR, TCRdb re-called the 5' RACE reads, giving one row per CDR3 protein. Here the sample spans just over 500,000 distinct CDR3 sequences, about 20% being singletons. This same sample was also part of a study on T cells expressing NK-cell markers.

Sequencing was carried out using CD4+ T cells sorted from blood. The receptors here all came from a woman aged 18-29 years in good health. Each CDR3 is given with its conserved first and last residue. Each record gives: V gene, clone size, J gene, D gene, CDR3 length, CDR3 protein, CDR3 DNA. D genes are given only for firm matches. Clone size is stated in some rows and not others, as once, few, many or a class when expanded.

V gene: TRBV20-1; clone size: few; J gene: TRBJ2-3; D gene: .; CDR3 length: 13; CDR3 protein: CSAPEETTDTQYF; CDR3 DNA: TGCAGTGCCCCGGAGGAGACCACAGATACGCAGTATTTT
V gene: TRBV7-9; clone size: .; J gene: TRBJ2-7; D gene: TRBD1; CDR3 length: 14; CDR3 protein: CASSYRQGAYEQYF; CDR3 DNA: TGTGCCAGCAGCTACAGACAGGGGGCCTACGAGCAGTACTTC
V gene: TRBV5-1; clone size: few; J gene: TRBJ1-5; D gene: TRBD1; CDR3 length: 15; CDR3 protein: CASSYGTGKNQPQHF; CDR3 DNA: TGCGCCAGCAGCTATGGGACAGGGAAAAATCAGCCCCAGCATTTT
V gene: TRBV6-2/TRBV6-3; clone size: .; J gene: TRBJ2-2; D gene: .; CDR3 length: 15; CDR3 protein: CASSDPGRNTGELFF; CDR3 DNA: TGTGCCAGCAGTGACCCGGGACGGAACACCGGGGAGCTGTTTTTT
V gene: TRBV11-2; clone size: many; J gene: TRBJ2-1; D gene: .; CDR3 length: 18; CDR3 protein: CASSTFGVWGRRDNEQFF; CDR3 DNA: TGTGCCAGCAGCACATTTGGGGTGTGGGGTCGTCGGGACAATGAGCAGTTCTTC
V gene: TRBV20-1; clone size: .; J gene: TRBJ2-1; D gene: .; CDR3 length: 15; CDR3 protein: CSAYRADTPYNEQFF; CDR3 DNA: TGCAGTGCTTATCGAGCCGACACTCCCTACAATGAGCAGTTCTTC
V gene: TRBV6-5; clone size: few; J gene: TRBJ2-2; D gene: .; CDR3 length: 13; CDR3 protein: CASSYRLTGELFF; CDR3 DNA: TGTGCCAGCAGTTACAGACTCACCGGGGAGCTGTTTTTT
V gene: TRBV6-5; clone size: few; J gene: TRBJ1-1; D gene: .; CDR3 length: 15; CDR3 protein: CASSYSRGPGTEAFF; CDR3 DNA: TGTGCCAGCAGTTACTCTCGGGGTCCAGGCACTGAAGCTTTCTTT
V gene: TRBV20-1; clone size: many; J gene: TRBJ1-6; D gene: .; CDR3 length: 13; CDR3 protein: CSARQVVNSPLHF; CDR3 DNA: TGCAGTGCTAGACAGGTGGTTAATTCACCCCTCCACTTT
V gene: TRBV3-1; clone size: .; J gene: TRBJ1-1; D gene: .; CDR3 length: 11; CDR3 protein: CGSSLDTEAFF; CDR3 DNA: TGTGGCAGCAGCCTGGACACTGAAGCTTTCTTT
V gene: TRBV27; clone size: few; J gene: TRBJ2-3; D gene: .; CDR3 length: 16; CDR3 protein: CASSSRMGKSTDTQYF; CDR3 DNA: TGTGCCAGCAGTTCAAGAATGGGAAAAAGCACAGATACGCAGTATTTT
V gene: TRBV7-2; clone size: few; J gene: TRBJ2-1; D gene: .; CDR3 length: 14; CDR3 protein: CASSLGPMYNEQFF; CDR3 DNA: TGTGCCAGCAGCTTAGGACCTATGTACAATGAGCAGTTCTTC
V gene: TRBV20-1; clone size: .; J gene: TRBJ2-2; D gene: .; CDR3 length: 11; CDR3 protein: CSARDYRELFF; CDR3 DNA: TGCAGTGCTAGAGACTACCGGGAGCTGTTTTTT
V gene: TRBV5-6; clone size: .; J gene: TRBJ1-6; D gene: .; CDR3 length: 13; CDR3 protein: CASSLRANSPLHF; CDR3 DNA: TGTGCCAGCAGCTTGAGGGCAAATTCACCCCTCCACTTT
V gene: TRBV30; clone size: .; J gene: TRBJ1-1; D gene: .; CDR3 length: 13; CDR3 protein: CAWREATNTEAFF; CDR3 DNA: TGTGCCTGGAGGGAGGCAACGAACACTGAAGCTTTCTTT
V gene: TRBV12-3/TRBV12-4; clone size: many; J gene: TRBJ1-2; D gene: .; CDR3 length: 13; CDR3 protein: CASSDRGPRGYTF; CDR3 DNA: TGTGCCAGCAGCGACCGGGGCCCGAGGGGCTACACCTTC
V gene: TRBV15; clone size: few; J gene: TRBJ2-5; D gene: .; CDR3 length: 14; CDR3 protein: CATSRVSGPKTQYF; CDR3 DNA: TGTGCCACCAGCAGAGTTTCAGGGCCCAAGACCCAGTACTTC
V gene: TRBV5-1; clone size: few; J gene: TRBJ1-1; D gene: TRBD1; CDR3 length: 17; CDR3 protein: CASSLRGTGGAYTEAFF; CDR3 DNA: TGCGCCAGCAGCTTGCGCGGGACAGGGGGCGCATACACTGAAGCTTTCTTT
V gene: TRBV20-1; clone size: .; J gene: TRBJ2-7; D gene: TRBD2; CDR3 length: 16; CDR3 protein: CSARGPGLAGLYEQYF; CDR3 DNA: TGCAGTGCTAGGGGCCCTGGACTAGCGGGACTCTACGAGCAGTACTTC
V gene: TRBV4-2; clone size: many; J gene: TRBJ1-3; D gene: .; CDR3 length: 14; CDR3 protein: CASSQWGSGNTIYF; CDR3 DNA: TGTGCCAGCAGCCAATGGGGGTCTGGAAACACCATATATTTT
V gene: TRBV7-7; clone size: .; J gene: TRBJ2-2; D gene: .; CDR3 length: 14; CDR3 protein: CASSLAHLPGSCFF; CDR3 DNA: .
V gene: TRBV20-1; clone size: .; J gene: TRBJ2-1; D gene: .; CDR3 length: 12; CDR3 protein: CSARGDYAEQFF; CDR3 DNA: TGCAGTGCTAGGGGGGATTATGCTGAGCAGTTCTTC
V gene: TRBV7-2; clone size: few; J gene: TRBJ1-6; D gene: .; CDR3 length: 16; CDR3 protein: CASSLARGGPNSPLHF; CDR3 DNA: TGTGCCAGCAGCTTAGCACGGGGGGGGCCAAATTCACCCCTCCACTTT
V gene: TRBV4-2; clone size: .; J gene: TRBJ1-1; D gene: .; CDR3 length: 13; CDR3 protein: CASSQLPVSEAFF; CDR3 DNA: TGTGCCAGCAGCCAGCTCCCTGTCTCTGAAGCTTTCTTT
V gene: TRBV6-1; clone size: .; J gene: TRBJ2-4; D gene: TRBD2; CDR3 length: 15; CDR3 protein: CASWNGGSAKNIQYF; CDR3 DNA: TGTGCCAGCTGGAACGGGGGGTCAGCCAAAAACATTCAGTACTTC
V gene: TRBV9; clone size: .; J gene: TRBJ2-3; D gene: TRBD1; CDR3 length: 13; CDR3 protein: CASSRDRDDTQYF; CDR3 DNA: TGTGCCAGCAGCAGAGACAGGGATGATACGCAGTATTTT
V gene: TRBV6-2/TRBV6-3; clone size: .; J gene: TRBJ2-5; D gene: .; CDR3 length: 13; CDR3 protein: CASTHRDNQRGYF; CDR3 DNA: TGTGCCAGCACCCACCGGGACAACCAGCGCGGTTACTTC
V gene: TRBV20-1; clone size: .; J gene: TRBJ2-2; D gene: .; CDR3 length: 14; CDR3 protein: CSAREGGYTGELFF; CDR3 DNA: TGCAGTGCTAGAGAGGGGGGTTACACCGGGGAGCTGTTTTTT
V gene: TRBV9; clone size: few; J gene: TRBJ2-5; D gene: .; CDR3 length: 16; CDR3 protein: CASSVATSQQQGTQYF; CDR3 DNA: TGTGCCAGCAGCGTAGCTACAAGTCAACAACAGGGGACCCAGTACTTC
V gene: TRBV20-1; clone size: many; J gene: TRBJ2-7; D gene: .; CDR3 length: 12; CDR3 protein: CSAGRGNYEQYF; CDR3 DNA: TGCAGTGCGGGGCGGGGTAACTACGAGCAGTACTTC
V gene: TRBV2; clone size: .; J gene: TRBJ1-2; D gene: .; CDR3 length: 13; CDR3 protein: CASSDGRTYGYTF; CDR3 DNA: TGTGCCAGCAGTGACGGCCGGACCTATGGCTACACCTTC
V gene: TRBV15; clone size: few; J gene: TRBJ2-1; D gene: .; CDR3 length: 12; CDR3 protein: CATSPPNNEQFF; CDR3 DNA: TGTGCCACCAGTCCCCCCAACAATGAGCAGTTCTTC
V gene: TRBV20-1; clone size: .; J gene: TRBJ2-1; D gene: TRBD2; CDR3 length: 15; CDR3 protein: CSAGYAGGRGNEQFF; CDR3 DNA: TGCAGTGCTGGTTACGCGGGGGGGCGGGGAAATGAGCAGTTCTTC
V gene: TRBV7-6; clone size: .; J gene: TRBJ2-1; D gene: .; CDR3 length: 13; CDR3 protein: CASRQTGGTEQFF; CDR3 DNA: TGTGCCAGCAGGCAGACTGGGGGCACTGAGCAGTTCTTC
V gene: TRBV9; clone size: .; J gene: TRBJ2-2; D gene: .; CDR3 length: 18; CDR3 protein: CASSDRTRSLDNTGELFF; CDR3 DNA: TGTGCCAGCAGCGACCGGACCCGGTCTCTCGATAACACCGGGGAGCTGTTTTTT
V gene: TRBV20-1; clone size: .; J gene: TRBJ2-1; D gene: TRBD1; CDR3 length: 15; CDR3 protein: CSAPSGQGRKNEQFF; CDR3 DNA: TGCAGTGCTCCCTCGGGACAGGGGAGAAAGAATGAGCAGTTCTTC
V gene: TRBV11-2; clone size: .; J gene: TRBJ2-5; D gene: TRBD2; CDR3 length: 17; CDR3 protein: CASSLGTSGVSVETQYF; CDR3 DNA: TGTGCCAGCAGCTTGGGGACTAGCGGGGTTTCGGTGGAGACCCAGTACTTC
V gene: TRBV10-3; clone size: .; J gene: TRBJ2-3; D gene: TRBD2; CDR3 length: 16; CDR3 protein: CAHGKAGGRVTDTQYF; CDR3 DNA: TGTGCCCACGGCAAGGCGGGGGGCCGGGTCACAGATACGCAGTATTTT
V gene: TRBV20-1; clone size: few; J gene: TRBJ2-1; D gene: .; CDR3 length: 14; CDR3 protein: CSARDKSSYNEQFF; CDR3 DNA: TGCAGTGCTAGGGACAAGAGCTCCTACAATGAGCAGTTCTTC
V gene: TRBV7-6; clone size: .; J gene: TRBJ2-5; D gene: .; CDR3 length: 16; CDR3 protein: CASSLVAGGAGETQYF; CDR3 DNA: TGTGCCAGCAGCTTAGTGGCAGGTGGGGCCGGAGAGACCCAGTACTTC
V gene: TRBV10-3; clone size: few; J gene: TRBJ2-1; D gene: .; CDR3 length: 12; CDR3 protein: CAISGRGDEQFF; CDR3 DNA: TGTGCCATCAGTGGGAGAGGGGATGAGCAGTTCTTC
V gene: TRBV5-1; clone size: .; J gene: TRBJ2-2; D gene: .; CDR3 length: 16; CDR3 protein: CASSYTGSGNTGELFF; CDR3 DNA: TGCGCCAGCAGCTATACCGGGAGCGGGAACACCGGGGAGCTGTTTTTT
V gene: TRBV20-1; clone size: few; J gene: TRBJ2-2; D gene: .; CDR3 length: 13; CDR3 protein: CSAREGWTGELFF; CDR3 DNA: TGCAGTGCTAGAGAAGGTTGGACCGGGGAGCTGTTTTTT
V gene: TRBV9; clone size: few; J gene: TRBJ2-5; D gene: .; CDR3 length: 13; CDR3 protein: CASSSRGTLTQYF; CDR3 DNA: TGTGCCAGCAGCTCACGGGGGACTTTGACCCAGTACTTC
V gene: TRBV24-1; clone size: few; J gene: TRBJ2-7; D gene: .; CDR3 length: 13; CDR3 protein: CATSAGEAYEQYF; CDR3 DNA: TGTGCCACCAGTGCGGGGGAAGCCTACGAGCAGTACTTC
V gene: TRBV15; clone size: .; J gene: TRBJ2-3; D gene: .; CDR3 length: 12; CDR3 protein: CATAAGTQMQYF; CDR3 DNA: TGTGCCACTGCGGCCGGGACCCAAATGCAGTATTTT
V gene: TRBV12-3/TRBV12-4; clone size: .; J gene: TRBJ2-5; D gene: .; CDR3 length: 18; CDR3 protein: CASSSQKTLFGGQETQYF; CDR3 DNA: TGTGCCAGCAGTTCCCAGAAAACACTTTTTGGGGGACAAGAGACCCAGTACTTC
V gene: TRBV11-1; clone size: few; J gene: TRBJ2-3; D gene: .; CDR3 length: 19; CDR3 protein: CASSTSGVVSESSTDTQYF; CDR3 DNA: TGTGCCAGCAGCACGTCCGGTGTTGTGAGCGAGTCTAGCACAGATACGCAGTATTTT
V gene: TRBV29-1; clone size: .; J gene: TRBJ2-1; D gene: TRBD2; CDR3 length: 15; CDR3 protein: CSATRTSGGYNEQFF; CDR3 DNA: TGCAGCGCCACTAGGACTAGCGGGGGTTACAATGAGCAGTTCTTC
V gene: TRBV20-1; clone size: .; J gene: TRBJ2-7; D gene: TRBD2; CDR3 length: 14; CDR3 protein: CSARGGSATYEQYF; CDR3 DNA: TGCAGTGCTAGAGGCGGGAGCGCGACCTACGAGCAGTACTTC
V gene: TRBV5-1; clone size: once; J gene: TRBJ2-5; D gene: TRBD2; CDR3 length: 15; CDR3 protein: CASSLGSGSKETQYF; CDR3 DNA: TGCGCCAGCAGCTTGGGAAGCGGGAGCAAGGAGACCCAGTACTTC
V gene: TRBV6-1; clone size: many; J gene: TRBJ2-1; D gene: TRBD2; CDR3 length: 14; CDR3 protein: CATKGAGGLNEQFF; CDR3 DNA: TGTGCCACTAAGGGAGCGGGGGGGCTTAATGAGCAGTTCTTC
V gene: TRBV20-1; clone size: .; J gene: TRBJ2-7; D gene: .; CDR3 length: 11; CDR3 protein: CSGLATYEQYF; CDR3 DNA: TGCAGTGGCCTAGCGACATACGAGCAGTACTTC
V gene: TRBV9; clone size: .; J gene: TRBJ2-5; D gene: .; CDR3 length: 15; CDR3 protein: CASSVDQGGEETQYF; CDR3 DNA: TGTGCCAGCAGCGTAGATCAGGGGGGTGAAGAGACCCAGTACTTC
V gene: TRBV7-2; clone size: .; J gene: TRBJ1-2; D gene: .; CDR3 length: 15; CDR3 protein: CASSPYSSRRRGYTF; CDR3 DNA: TGTGCCAGCAGCCCATACAGCTCCCGGCGGCGAGGCTACACCTTC
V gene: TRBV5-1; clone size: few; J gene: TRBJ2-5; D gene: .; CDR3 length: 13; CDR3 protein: CASSLGAHETQYF; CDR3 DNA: TGCGCCAGCAGCCTGGGGGCCCACGAGACCCAGTACTTC
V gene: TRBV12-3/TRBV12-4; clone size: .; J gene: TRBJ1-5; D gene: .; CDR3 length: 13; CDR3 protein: CASTTDSNQPQHF; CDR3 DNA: TGTGCCAGCACGACGGATAGCAATCAGCCCCAGCATTTT
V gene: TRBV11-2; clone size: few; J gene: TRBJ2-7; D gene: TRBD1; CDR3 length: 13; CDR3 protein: CASSSHRTGGGFF; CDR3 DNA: TGTGCCAGCAGCTCACATCGGACAGGCGGCGGATTTTTC
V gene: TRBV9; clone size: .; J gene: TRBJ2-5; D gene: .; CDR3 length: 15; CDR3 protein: CASSVDSRFQETQYF; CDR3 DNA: TGTGCCAGCAGCGTAGACAGCAGATTCCAAGAGACCCAGTACTTC
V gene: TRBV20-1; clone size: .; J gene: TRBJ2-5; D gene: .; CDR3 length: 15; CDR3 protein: CSASPGTRIGGTQYF; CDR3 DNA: TGCAGTGCTAGCCCCGGGACACGCATCGGAGGGACCCAGTACTTC